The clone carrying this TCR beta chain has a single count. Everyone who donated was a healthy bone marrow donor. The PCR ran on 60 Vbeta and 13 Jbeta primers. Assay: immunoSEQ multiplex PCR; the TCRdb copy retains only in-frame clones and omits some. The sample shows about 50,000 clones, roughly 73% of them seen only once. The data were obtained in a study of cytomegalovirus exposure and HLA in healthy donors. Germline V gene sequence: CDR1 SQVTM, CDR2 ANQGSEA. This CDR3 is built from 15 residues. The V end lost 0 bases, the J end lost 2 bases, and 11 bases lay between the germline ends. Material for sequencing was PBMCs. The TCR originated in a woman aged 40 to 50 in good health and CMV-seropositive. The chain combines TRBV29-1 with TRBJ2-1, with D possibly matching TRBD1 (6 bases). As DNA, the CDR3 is TGCAGCGTTGAAGATTCGTGGGGGCCCTACAATGAGCAGTTCTTC. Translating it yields CSVEDSWGPYNEQFF.